This T cell receptor beta chain was recovered during a study of control samples from healthy donors and cancer patients. The CDR3 length is 14 residues. Trimming took 4 bases from V and 8 from J; bases not matched to a gene: 5. Per the germline V gene, CDR1 is SNHLY and CDR2 is FYNNEI. This table comes from immunoSEQ multiplex PCR, and its TCRdb copy is limited to in-frame clones, with some not included. The data hold around 200,000 clones, with 91% observed a single time. Sequencing input: blood. The receptor was isolated from a woman aged 30 to 39 in good health. The rearrangement joins TRBV2 to TRBJ2-1; 10 bases agree with TRBD2. The CDR3 nucleotides are TGTGCCAGCAGTGGCAGCGGGGGGGCCCATGAGCAGTTCTTC. Amino acids: CASSGSGGAHEQFF.